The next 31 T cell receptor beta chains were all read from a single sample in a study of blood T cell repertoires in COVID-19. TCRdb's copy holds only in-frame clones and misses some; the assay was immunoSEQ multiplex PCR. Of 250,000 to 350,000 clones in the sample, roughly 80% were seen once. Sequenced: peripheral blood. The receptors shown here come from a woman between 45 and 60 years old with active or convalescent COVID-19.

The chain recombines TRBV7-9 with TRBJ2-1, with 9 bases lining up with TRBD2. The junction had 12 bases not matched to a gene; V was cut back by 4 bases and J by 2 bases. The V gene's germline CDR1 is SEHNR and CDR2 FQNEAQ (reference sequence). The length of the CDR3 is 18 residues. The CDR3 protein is CASSSYTALAGTYNEQFF. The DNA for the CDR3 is TGTGCCAGCAGCTCCTATACGGCGCTAGCGGGGACCTACAATGAGCAGTTCTTC.

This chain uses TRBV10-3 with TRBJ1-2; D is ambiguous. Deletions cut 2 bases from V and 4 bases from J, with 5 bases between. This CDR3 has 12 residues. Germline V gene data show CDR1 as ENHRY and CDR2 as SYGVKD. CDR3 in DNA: TGTGCCATCAGTGAGACCAGCTATGGCTACACCTTC. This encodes CAISETSYGYTF.

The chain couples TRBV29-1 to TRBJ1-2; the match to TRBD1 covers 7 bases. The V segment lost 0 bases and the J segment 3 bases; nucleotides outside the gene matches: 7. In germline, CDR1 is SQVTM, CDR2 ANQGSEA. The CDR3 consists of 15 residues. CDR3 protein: CSVEDPRGRHYGYTF. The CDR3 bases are TGCAGCGTTGAAGATCCTAGGGGGCGACACTATGGCTACACCTTC.

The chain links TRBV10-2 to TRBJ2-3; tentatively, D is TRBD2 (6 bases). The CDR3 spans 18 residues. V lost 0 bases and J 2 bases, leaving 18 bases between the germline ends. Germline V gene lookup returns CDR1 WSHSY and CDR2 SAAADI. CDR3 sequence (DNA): TGCGCCAGCAGTGAGTCTAATTCGTTCTGGGGGGACACAGATACGCAGTATTTT. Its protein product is CASSESNSFWGDTDTQYF.

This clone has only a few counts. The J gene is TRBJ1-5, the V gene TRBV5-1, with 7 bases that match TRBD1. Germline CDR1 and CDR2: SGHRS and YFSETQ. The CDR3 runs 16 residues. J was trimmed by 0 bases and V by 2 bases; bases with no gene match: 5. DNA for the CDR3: TGCGCCAGCAGCTTAGGGGACAGTACTAGCAATCAGCCCCAGCATTTT. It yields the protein CASSLGDSTSNQPQHF.

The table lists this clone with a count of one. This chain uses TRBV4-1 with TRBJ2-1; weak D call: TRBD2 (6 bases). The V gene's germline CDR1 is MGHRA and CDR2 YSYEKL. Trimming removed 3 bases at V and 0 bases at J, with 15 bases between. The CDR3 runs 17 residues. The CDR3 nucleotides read TGCGCCAGCAGCCAGGGGGGTGTAGCGTTCTCCTACAATGAGCAGTTCTTC. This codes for CASSQGGVAFSYNEQFF.

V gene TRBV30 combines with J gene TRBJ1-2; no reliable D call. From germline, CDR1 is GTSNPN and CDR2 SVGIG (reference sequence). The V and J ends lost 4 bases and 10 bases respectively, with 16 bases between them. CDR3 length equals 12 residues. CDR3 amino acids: CAWTRTEWDYTF. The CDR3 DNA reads TGTGCCTGGACCCGGACTGAGTGGGACTACACCTTC.

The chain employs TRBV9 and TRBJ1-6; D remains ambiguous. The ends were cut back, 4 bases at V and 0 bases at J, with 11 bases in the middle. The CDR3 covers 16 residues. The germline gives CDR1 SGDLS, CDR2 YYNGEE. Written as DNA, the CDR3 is TGTGCCAGCAGCATCCGTGGGAGCTCCTATAATTCACCCCTCCACTTT. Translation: CASSIRGSSYNSPLHF.

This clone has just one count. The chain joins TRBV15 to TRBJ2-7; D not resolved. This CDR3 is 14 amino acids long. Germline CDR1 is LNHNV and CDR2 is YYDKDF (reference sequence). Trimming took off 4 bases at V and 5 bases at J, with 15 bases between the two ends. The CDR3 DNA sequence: TGTGCCACCAGCACCCCGCTTCCATCGGACGAGCAGTACTTC. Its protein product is CATSTPLPSDEQYF.

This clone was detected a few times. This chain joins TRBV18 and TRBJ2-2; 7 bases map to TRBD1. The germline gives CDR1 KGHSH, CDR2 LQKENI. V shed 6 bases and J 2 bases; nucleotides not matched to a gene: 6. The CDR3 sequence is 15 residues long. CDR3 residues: CASSLGQSNTGELFF. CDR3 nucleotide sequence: TGTGCCAGCTCCCTGGGACAGTCAAACACCGGGGAGCTGTTTTTT.

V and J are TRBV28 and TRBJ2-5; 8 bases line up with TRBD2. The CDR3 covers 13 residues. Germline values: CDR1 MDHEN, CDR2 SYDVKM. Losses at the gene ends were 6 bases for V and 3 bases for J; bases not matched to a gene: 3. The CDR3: CASSLAGKETQYF. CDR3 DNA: TGTGCCAGCAGCTTAGCGGGAAAAGAGACCCAGTACTTC.

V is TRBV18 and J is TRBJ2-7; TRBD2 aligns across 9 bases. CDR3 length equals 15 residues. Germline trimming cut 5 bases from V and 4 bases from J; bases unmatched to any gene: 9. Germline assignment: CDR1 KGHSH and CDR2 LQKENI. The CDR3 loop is CASSSSRGRGYEQYF. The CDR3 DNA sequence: TGTGCCAGCTCATCCTCTCGCGGGAGGGGATACGAGCAGTACTTC.

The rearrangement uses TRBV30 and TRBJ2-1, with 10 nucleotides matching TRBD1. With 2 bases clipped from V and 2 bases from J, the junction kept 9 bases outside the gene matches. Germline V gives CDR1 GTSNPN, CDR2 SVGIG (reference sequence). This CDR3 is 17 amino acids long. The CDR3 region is CAWSPFAGQGAYNEQFF. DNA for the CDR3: TGTGCCTGGAGTCCTTTCGCCGGACAGGGGGCCTACAATGAGCAGTTCTTC. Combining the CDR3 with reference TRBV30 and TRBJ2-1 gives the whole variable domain SQTIHQWPATLVQPVGSPLSLECTVEGTSNPNLYWYRQAAGRGLQLLFYSVGIGQISSEVPQNLSASRPQDRQFILSSKKLLLSDSGFYLCAWSPFAGQGAYNEQFFGPGTRLTVL.

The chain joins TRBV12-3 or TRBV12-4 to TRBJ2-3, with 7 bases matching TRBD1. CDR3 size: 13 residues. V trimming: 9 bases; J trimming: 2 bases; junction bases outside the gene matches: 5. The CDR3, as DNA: TGTGCCAGTATGACAGGGCACACAGATACGCAGTATTTT. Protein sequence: CASMTGHTDTQYF.

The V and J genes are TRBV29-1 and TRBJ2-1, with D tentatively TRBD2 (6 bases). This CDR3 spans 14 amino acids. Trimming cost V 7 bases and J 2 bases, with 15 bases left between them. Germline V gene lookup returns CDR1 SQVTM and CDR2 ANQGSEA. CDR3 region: CSALRTGAYNEQFF. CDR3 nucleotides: TGCAGCGCCCTTCGGACGGGAGCCTACAATGAGCAGTTCTTC.

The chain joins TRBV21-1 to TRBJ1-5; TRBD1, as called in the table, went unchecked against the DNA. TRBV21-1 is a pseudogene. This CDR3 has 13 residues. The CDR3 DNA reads TGTGCCAGCAGCTACAGGGTAAATCAGCCCCAGCATTTT. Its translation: CASSYRVNQPQHF.

CDR3 coding DNA: TGTGCCAGCAGCGTAGCTTTAGGGGCACCAACGGGGAACACTGAAGCTTTCTTT. This encodes CASSVALGAPTGNTEAFF. The chain carries TRBV9 and TRBJ1-1; possible D gene TRBD1, 5 bases. Germline V gene sequence: CDR1 SGDLS, CDR2 YYNGEE. V gave up 0 bases and J gave up 1 base, with 19 bases separating them. There are 18 residues in the CDR3.

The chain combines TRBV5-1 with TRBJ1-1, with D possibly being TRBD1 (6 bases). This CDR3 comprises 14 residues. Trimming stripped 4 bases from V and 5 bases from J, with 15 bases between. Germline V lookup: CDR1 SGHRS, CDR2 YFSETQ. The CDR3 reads CASSAQGRGTEAFF. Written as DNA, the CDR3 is TGCGCCAGCAGCGCGCAGGGGAGAGGGACTGAAGCTTTCTTT. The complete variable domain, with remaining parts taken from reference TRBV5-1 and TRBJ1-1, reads KAGVTQTPRYLIKTRGQQVTLSCSPISGHRSVSWYQQTPGQGLQFLFEYFSETQRNKGNFPGRFSGRQFSNSRSEMNVSTLELGDSALYLCASSAQGRGTEAFFGQGTRLTVV.

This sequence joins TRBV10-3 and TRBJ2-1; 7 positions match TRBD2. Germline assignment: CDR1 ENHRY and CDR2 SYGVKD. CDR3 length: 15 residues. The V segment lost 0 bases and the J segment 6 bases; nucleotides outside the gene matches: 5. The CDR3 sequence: CAISESGGSSNEQFF. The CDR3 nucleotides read TGTGCCATCAGTGAGTCAGGCGGGAGTTCCAATGAGCAGTTCTTC.

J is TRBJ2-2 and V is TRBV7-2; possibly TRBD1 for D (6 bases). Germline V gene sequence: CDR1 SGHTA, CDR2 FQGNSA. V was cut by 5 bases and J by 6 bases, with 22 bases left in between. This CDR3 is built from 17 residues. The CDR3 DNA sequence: TGTGCCAGCAGCCGTACCTCAACAGGGAAGGGGGCCGGGGAGCTGTTTTTT. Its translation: CASSRTSTGKGAGELFF.

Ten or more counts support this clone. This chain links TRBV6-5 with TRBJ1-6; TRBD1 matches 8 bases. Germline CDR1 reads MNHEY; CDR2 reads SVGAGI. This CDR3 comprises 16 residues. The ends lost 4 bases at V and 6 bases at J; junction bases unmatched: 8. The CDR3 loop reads CASSFSDRGPNSPLHF. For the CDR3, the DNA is TGTGCCAGCAGTTTTAGCGACAGGGGCCCTAATTCACCCCTCCACTTT.

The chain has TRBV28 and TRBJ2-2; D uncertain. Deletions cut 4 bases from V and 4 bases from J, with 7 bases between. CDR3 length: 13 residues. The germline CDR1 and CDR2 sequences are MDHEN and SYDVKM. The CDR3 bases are TGTGCCAGCAGTTCAGTTATCACCGGGGAGCTGTTTTTT. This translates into CASSSVITGELFF.

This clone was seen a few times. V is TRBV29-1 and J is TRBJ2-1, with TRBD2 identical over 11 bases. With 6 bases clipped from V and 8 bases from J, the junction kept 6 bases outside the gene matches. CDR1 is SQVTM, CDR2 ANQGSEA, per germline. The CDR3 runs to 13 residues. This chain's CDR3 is CSVTSGRIHEQFF. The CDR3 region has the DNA TGCAGCGTAACTAGCGGGAGAATCCATGAGCAGTTCTTC.

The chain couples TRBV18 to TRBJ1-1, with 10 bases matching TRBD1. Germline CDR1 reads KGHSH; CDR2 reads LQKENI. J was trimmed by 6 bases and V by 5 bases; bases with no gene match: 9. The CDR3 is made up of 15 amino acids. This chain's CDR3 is CASSIQGQGRAEAFF. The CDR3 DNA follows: TGTGCCAGCTCAATACAGGGACAGGGGAGGGCTGAAGCTTTCTTT.

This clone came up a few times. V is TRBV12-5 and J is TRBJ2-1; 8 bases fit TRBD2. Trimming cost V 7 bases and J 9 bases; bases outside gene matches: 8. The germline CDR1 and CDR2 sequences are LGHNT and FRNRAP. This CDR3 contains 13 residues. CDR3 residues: CASASGLAGEQFF. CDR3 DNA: TGTGCTAGTGCCAGTGGACTAGCTGGTGAGCAGTTCTTC.

The CDR3 here is CASSSRAGGGDADTQYF. The CDR3 DNA reads TGTGCCAGCTCATCCAGAGCGGGAGGGGGAGACGCAGATACGCAGTATTTT. The chain couples TRBV18 to TRBJ2-3; 10 positions agree with TRBD2. Trimming at V came to 5 bases and at J to 4 bases, leaving 12 bases not matched to a gene. The CDR3 has 17 residues. The V gene's germline CDR1 is KGHSH and CDR2 LQKENI.

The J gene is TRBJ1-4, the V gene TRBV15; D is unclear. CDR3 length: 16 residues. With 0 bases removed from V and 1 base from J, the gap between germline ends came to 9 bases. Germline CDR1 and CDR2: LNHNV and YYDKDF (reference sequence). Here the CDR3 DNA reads TGTGCCACCAGCAGAGATACCGCGGGAACTAATGAAAAACTGTTTTTT. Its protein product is CATSRDTAGTNEKLFF. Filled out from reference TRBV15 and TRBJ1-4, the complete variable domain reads DAMVIQNPRYQVTQFGKPVTLSCSQTLNHNVMYWYQQKSSQAPKLLFHYYDKDFNNEADTPDNFQSRRPNTSFCFLDIRSPGLGDTAMYLCATSRDTAGTNEKLFFGSGTQLSVL.

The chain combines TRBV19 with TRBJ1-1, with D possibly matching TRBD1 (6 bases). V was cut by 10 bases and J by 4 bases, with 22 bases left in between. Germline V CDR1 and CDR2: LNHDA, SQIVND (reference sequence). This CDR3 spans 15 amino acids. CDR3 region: CATMVGGARGTEAFF. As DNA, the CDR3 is TGTGCCACCATGGTCGGGGGGGCGCGGGGCACTGAAGCTTTCTTT.

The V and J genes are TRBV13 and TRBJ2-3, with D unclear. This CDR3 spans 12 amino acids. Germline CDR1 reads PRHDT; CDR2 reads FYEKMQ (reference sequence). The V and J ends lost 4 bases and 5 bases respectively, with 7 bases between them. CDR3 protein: CASSSHGDTQYF. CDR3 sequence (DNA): TGTGCCAGCAGCTCCCACGGAGATACGCAGTATTTT.

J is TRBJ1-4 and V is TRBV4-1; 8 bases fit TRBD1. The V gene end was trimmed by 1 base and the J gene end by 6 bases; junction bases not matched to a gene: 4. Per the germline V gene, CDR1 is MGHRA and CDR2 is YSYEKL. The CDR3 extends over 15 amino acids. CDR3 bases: TGCGCCAGCAGCCAAGGGGGACAGGAGCATGAAAAACTGTTTTTT. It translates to CASSQGGQEHEKLFF.

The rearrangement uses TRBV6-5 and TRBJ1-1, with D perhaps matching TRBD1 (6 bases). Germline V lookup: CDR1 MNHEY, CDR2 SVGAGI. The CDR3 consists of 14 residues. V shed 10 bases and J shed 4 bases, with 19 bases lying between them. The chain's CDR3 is CATKDPGGATEAFF. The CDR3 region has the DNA TGTGCCACCAAGGACCCGGGGGGGGCCACTGAAGCTTTCTTT.